The 27 T cell receptor beta chains presented below share a single source sample, sequenced in a study of shared clonotypes between healthy human individuals. Here immunoSEQ multiplex PCR was the method, and the copy in TCRdb shows in-frame clones only, minus some. Of roughly 410,000 clones in the sample, 96% were seen once. The material sequenced was memory CD8+ T cells sorted from blood. Subset meaning: CD45RO+ cells pooled with CCR7-negative TemRA cells. The receptors stem from a man aged 30 to 45 in good health.

The chain carries TRBV5-4 and TRBJ2-7; D uncertain. Trimming took off 0 bases at V and 4 bases at J, with 14 bases between the two ends. This CDR3 contains 15 residues. Germline-derived CDR1 and CDR2 are SGHNT and YYREEE (reference sequence). The CDR3: CASSLGVEPTYEQYF. Written as DNA, the CDR3 is TGTGCCAGCAGCTTGGGAGTAGAACCAACTTACGAGCAGTACTTC.

The rearrangement uses TRBV10-3 and TRBJ2-7; D call uncertain. This CDR3 spans 11 amino acids. Trimming shortened V by 8 bases and J by 1 base, and 6 bases separated the two germline ends. Germline CDR1 and CDR2: ENHRY and SYGVKD. The CDR3 sequence: CAIGQSYEQYF. The CDR3 DNA follows: TGTGCCATCGGCCAGTCCTACGAGCAGTACTTC.

V gene TRBV10-2 combines with J gene TRBJ2-3; 14 bases are a match to TRBD2. The CDR3 extends over 17 amino acids. Germline V gives CDR1 WSHSY, CDR2 SAAADI. The V gene end was trimmed by 3 bases and the J gene end by 2 bases; junction bases not matched to a gene: 4. CDR3 bases: TGCGCCAGCAGTGACCCGGGACTAGCGGGAGCCACAGATACGCAGTATTTT. Its protein product is CASSDPGLAGATDTQYF.

The chain carries TRBV5-1 and TRBJ2-7; 7 bases map to TRBD1. The CDR3 runs 15 residues. Germline-derived CDR1 and CDR2 are SGHRS and YFSETQ. V was clipped by 0 bases and J by 3 bases; unmatched bases: 6. The CDR3 sequence is CASSLAGTVVYEQYF. The CDR3 nucleotides are TGCGCCAGCAGCTTGGCCGGGACAGTAGTCTACGAGCAGTACTTC. Filled out from reference TRBV5-1 and TRBJ2-7, the complete variable domain reads KAGVTQTPRYLIKTRGQQVTLSCSPISGHRSVSWYQQTPGQGLQFLFEYFSETQRNKGNFPGRFSGRQFSNSRSEMNVSTLELGDSALYLCASSLAGTVVYEQYFGPGTRLTVT.

The chain employs TRBV4-2 and TRBJ2-2; D is undetermined. The CDR3 length is 14 residues. The germline CDR1 and CDR2 sequences are LGHNA and YNFKEQ. The V end was cut by 1 base, the J end by 6 bases, with 9 bases between. The CDR3 is CASSQVFSPGELFF. For the CDR3, the DNA is TGTGCCAGCAGCCAAGTTTTTTCACCCGGGGAGCTGTTTTTT.

The chain uses TRBV25-1 and TRBJ1-1; D is uncertain. The CDR3 spans 13 residues. V lost 4 bases to trimming and J lost 0 bases, with 6 bases between them. Per the germline V gene, CDR1 is MGHDK and CDR2 is SYGVNS. CDR3 region: CASSGGMNTEAFF. The CDR3 DNA reads TGTGCCAGCAGTGGAGGGATGAACACTGAAGCTTTCTTT.

A note on this clone: This sample also contains other DNA sequences that code for the same CDR3. This rearrangement joins TRBV5-1 to TRBJ1-6, with 9 bases lining up with TRBD1. Germline V gene data show CDR1 as SGHRS and CDR2 as YFSETQ. The CDR3 contains 14 residues. V trimming: 0 bases; J trimming: 8 bases; junction bases outside the gene matches: 0. The CDR3 DNA reads TGCGCCAGCAGCTTGGGACAGGGGGATTCACCCCTCCACTTT. This encodes CASSLGQGDSPLHF.

J is TRBJ2-3 and V is TRBV9, with a weak D call TRBD1 (5 bases). The CDR3 consists of 17 residues. CDR1 and CDR2 from the germline V gene are SGDLS and YYNGEE. Trimming cost V 0 bases and J 0 bases, with 14 bases left between them. CDR3 in amino acids: CASSVATDHSSTDTQYF. The CDR3, as DNA: TGTGCCAGCAGCGTAGCGACAGACCATTCTAGCACAGATACGCAGTATTTT.

The chain recombines TRBV27 with TRBJ2-7; the match to TRBD2 covers 9 bases. Germline V lookup: CDR1 MNHEY, CDR2 SMNVEV (reference sequence). The CDR3 loop spans 16 amino acids. J gave up 5 bases and V 0 bases, and 8 bases lay outside the gene matches. CDR3 nucleotide sequence: TGTGCCAGCAGTTTATCGATCGTAGCGGGAGTACACGAGCAGTACTTC. Translating it yields CASSLSIVAGVHEQYF.

The chain joins TRBV28 to TRBJ2-3, with 10 positions matching TRBD2. CDR1 MDHEN and CDR2 SYDVKM come from the germline V gene. V shed 2 bases, J shed 4 bases, and the junction held 6 bases outside the gene matches. This CDR3 contains 16 residues. This CDR3 is CASSLVAGGEADTQYF. The DNA for the CDR3 is TGTGCCAGCAGTTTAGTAGCGGGAGGAGAGGCAGATACGCAGTATTTT.

This chain uses TRBV4-1 with TRBJ2-7; no definite D call. Looked up from germline, CDR1 is MGHRA and CDR2 is YSYEKL. Trimming took 0 bases from V and 3 from J, leaving 6 bases between them. The CDR3 loop spans 13 amino acids. The CDR3 loop reads CASSQEGYYEQYF. The CDR3 DNA reads as TGCGCCAGCAGCCAAGAAGGCTACTACGAGCAGTACTTC.

The genes are TRBV5-1 and TRBJ1-2; the match to TRBD1 covers 9 bases. The CDR3 is made up of 16 amino acids. V was pared by 6 bases and J by 0 bases, with 9 bases of the junction left unmatched. CDR1 and CDR2 from the germline V gene are SGHRS and YFSETQ. The CDR3 DNA follows: TGCGCCAGCAAACAGGGGGCAATGGTAGCTAACTATGGCTACACCTTC. Translated, it gives CASKQGAMVANYGYTF.

The chain uses TRBV6-5 and TRBJ1-1, with unresolved D. CDR3 size: 11 residues. Germline loops: CDR1 MNHEY, CDR2 SVGAGI. Deletions cut 3 bases from V and 6 bases from J, with 5 bases between. The CDR3 nucleotides are TGTGCCAGCAGTTATAGGGCTGAAGCTTTCTTT. Translated: CASSYRAEAFF.

V is TRBV30 and J is TRBJ2-5; 10 nucleotides align to TRBD2. Germline CDR1 GTSNPN, CDR2 SVGIG (reference sequence). The CDR3 contains 16 residues. J gave up 4 bases and V 4 bases, and 12 bases lay outside the gene matches. The CDR3 loop reads CAWTLAGAPPRETQYF. Written as DNA, the CDR3 is TGTGCCTGGACGCTAGCGGGAGCCCCCCCCCGAGAGACCCAGTACTTC. Based on the CDR3 plus reference TRBV30 and TRBJ2-5, the full variable domain is SQTIHQWPATLVQPVGSPLSLECTVEGTSNPNLYWYRQAAGRGLQLLFYSVGIGQISSEVPQNLSASRPQDRQFILSSKKLLLSDSGFYLCAWTLAGAPPRETQYFGPGTRLLVL.

The J gene is TRBJ1-2, the V gene TRBV19; D call uncertain. V was clipped by 6 bases and J by 5 bases, with 16 bases between them. The germline gives CDR1 LNHDA, CDR2 SQIVND (reference sequence). CDR3 length: 14 amino acids. Here the CDR3 reads CASSPRSGSYGYTF. CDR3 coding DNA: TGTGCCAGTAGCCCCAGGTCGGGGAGTTATGGCTACACCTTC.

This sequence joins TRBV30 and TRBJ1-1; D is ambiguous. The CDR3 runs to 13 residues. Germline V lookup: CDR1 GTSNPN, CDR2 SVGIG (reference sequence). V was clipped by 2 bases and J by 1 base, with 8 bases between them. The CDR3 nucleotides read TGTGCCTGGAGTTCTGGGGAGAACACTGAAGCTTTCTTT. It specifies CAWSSGENTEAFF.

The chain carries TRBV7-9 and TRBJ2-5; 7 positions agree with TRBD2. Germline V gene lookup returns CDR1 SEHNR and CDR2 FQNEAQ (reference sequence). The CDR3 has 15 residues. V shed 5 bases and J 2 bases; nucleotides not matched to a gene: 8. CDR3 region: CASSRGEAVQETQYF. CDR3 sequence (DNA): TGTGCCAGCAGCCGGGGGGAAGCGGTACAAGAGACCCAGTACTTC. The full variable domain, in which reference TRBV7-9 and TRBJ2-5 provide the parts outside the CDR3, is DTGVSQNPRHKITKRGQNVTFRCDPISEHNRLYWYRQTLGQGPEFLTYFQNEAQLEKSRLLSDRFSAERPKGSFSTLEIQRTEQGDSAMYLCASSRGEAVQETQYFGPGTRLLVL.

This clone was seen once. The chain links TRBV9 to TRBJ2-5; TRBD2 agrees at 7 bases. The J segment lost 5 bases and the V segment lost 6 bases, leaving 13 bases of the junction unmatched. The CDR3 covers 15 residues. Germline V CDR1 and CDR2: SGDLS, YYNGEE. The CDR3 sequence: CASTPRGRAGETQYF. CDR3 in DNA: TGTGCCAGCACCCCACGAGGGAGGGCCGGGGAGACCCAGTACTTC.

This chain links TRBV11-3 with TRBJ2-3; D call uncertain. This CDR3 comprises 13 residues. CDR1 is SGHNT and CDR2 is YENEEA in the germline V gene. Trimming shortened V by 5 bases and J by 5 bases, and 11 bases separated the two germline ends. The CDR3 DNA sequence: TGTGCCAGCAGCGCCGACCCGGGAGATACGCAGTATTTT. Residues: CASSADPGDTQYF.

The J gene is TRBJ1-5, the V gene TRBV28; D unclear. Trimming took off 6 bases at V and 7 bases at J, with 22 bases between the two ends. The CDR3 contains 16 residues. The germline V gene has CDR1 MDHEN and CDR2 SYDVKM. The chain's CDR3 is CASRTPAAGRLQPQHF. The CDR3 bases are TGTGCCAGCAGGACCCCAGCCGCGGGTAGGTTACAGCCCCAGCATTTT.

This chain's CDR3 is CASSQGWKNTEAFF. CDR3 sequence (DNA): TGCGCCAGCAGTCAAGGGTGGAAGAACACTGAAGCTTTCTTT. The genes are TRBV23-1 and TRBJ1-1, with D uncertain. TRBV23-1 is an ORF; its function is uncertain. CDR3 length: 14 amino acids. V was cut by 2 bases and J by 1 base, with 8 bases left in between.

This chain links TRBV7-9 with TRBJ1-1, with D uncertain. The germline V gene has CDR1 SEHNR and CDR2 FQNEAQ (reference sequence). The CDR3 length is 15 residues. V lost 8 bases and J 2 bases, leaving 18 bases between the germline ends. In DNA, the CDR3 is TGTGCCAGCTCCCCGAGGGTTGACGGTAACACTGAAGCTTTCTTT. It encodes CASSPRVDGNTEAFF.

This clone was seen a handful of times. V and J are TRBV10-3 and TRBJ1-1; D is possibly TRBD1 (5 bases). In germline, CDR1 is ENHRY, CDR2 SYGVKD. V lost 5 bases and J lost 5, with 6 bases in between. The CDR3 sequence is 11 residues long. The CDR3 coding sequence is TGTGCCATCAGTCAGGGAACTGAAGCTTTCTTT. Translating gives CAISQGTEAFF.

The rearrangement joins TRBV28 to TRBJ1-4; 9 bases align to TRBD1. The CDR3 runs 15 residues. Germline V gene sequence: CDR1 MDHEN, CDR2 SYDVKM. With 7 bases clipped from V and 4 bases from J, the junction kept 7 bases outside the gene matches. The chain's CDR3 is CASIRTGGSNEKLFF. The CDR3 DNA sequence: TGTGCCAGCATCAGAACAGGGGGCAGTAATGAAAAACTGTTTTTT.

This rearrangement joins TRBV4-1 to TRBJ1-1, with 9 positions matching TRBD1. The length of the CDR3 is 14 residues. V was clipped by 5 bases and J by 3 bases; unmatched bases: 4. CDR1 MGHRA and CDR2 YSYEKL come from the germline V gene. CDR3 sequence reads: CASSETGGHTEAFF. CDR3 coding DNA: TGCGCCAGCAGCGAAACAGGGGGCCACACTGAAGCTTTCTTT.

With respect to this clone: Its ends do not fully match the called genes, so a read error is possible. V usage is TRBV7-7 and J usage is TRBJ2-5; 9 bases agree with TRBD2. Per germline, CDR1 SSHAT and CDR2 FNYEAQ (reference sequence). This CDR3 contains 14 residues. CDR3 loop: CASSLAGEGETQYF. In DNA, the CDR3 is TGTGCTAGCAGCTTAGCGGGAGAGGGGGAGACCCAGTACTTC.

The genes are TRBV13 and TRBJ2-1; 7 positions agree with TRBD2. Trimming removed 7 bases from V and 2 bases from J; junction bases left unmatched: 8. CDR3 size: 15 residues. The germline gives CDR1 PRHDT, CDR2 FYEKMQ (reference sequence). Here the CDR3 reads CASNRREITYNEQFF. CDR3 DNA sequence: TGTGCCAGCAACCGGCGGGAGATTACCTACAATGAGCAGTTCTTC.